This paragraph covers one T cell receptor beta chain sequence. The target of this receptor is not known. No base-level quality is on record; no much larger clone is a single base apart. Trimming costs V 2 bases and J 5 bases, and their ends lie 12 bases apart. The germline V gene (reference sequence) provides CDR1 SEHNR and CDR2 FQNEAQ. Reading from cysteine to phenylalanine, the CDR3 counts 14 amino acids. Only the CDR3 DNA is retained, 42 bases long and in frame from the first base. Hyperthyroidism patients were newly diagnosed, with disease duration under 2 months, and aged 18 to 65 years. The study excluded patients with uncontrolled infections, other autoimmune diseases, pregnancy or lactation. Clinical symptoms, serum thyroxine and TRAb, thyroid ultrasound, and orbital computed tomography formed the basis for the diagnoses. Blood from progressor patients was collected at the time of first diagnosis with hyperthyroidism, before any ophthalmopathy symptoms had appeared. Ficoll-Paque density gradient centrifugation was used to isolate PBMCs from 10 ml of fresh peripheral blood. Progressor patients were first diagnosed with Graves' hyperthyroidism and then developed ophthalmopathy during follow-up. Total RNA was extracted using Trizol reagent, and RNA quality was assessed on an Agilent 2100 Bioanalyzer.

This sample is drawn from a study of T cells in Graves' hyperthyroidism and ophthalmopathy (dated by TCRdb to between 2018 and 2021). About the full investigation: Peripheral blood samples were taken at initial diagnosis, before any treatment was given. The study also compared thyroid tissue and blood T-cell repertoires from several Graves' hyperthyroidism patients. Once sampling was done, hyperthyroidism patients were given methimazole at a starting dose of 30 mg daily, whereas ophthalmopathy patients were given high-dose intravenous methylprednisolone. TCR V-J signatures able to tell the groups apart were searched for in a discovery cohort of 95 or so patients, of whom roughly 42 had Graves' ophthalmopathy and about 55 had stable Graves' hyperthyroidism. An independent validation cohort of around 19 hyperthyroidism patients and approximately 16 patients who later progressed to ophthalmopathy tested prospective prediction of ophthalmopathy. The paper reports TCR Vbeta CDR3 sequencing of roughly 140 peripheral blood samples: 40 to 45 ophthalmopathy, fewer than 80 hyperthyroidism and roughly 17 progressor patients. For training and testing, the 100 or so patients in the discovery cohort were randomly divided in a 7:3 ratio. Study-wide findings and limitations: Most expanded thyroid clonotypes (frequency above 0.001) were also found in blood, which suggests that blood repertoires may mirror thyroid immune responses. Sample size was not statistically predetermined, and investigators were not blinded to group allocation. A model built on a 13 V-J signature distinguished ophthalmopathy from stable hyperthyroidism, reaching roughly 88% sensitivity and 81.08% specificity in cross-validation and 80%/75% in testing. In validation, the model predicted progression to ophthalmopathy with 65% to 71% sensitivity and approximately 72% specificity, a median of 6.5 months before onset.

Amplification of TCR beta CDR3 regions was carried out from RNA transcripts. The first round of RT-PCR for the TCR CDR3 was performed with the HTBI primer set and the Qiagen OneStep RT-PCR kit. Libraries were constructed in a second round of multiplex PCR, after which size selection and purification were performed. The libraries were sequenced on an Illumina HiSeq2000 using paired-end 100 bp reads. Under the source paper's analysis protocol: SOAPnuke was used to process the raw data, throwing out any read that contained adapters or uncalled bases, had a mean Phred below 15, or lacked an exact constant-primer or identifier match. High-quality paired reads were merged using COPE v1.2.5, and each unique nucleotide sequence was defined as a clonotype. Clonotypes were aligned to IMGT TRBV, TRBD and TRBJ reference segments using MiTCR v1.1. The analysis included only V-J combinations with a frequency above 0.0001, which together covered approximately 99% of the repertoires. The TCS score was defined as F50 (clonal expansion) divided by E x V (chaos), with BLOSUM62-based TCRdist calculated between CDR3 peptides within each V-J. Welch's t-statistics and random forest reduced fewer than 600 V-J features to around 14, which were used in a naive Bayes classifier (R e1071). In-frame beta chains were kept once TCRdb had trimmed the public reads at Q25 with fastp and called clones with MiXCR. All rows with the same CDR3 protein become a single entry with the most common DNA and genes. These V and J calls rely on TCRdb rather than the paper's analysis. This sample gives fewer than 450,000 distinct CDR3 sequences in total; approximately 18% of them show up just once. The top ten constitute about a third of the sample.

The V gene is TRBV7-9 and the J gene is TRBJ1-1; tentative D gene TRBD1, with 5 bases matching. The sample taken for sequencing was blood. This clonotype was obtained from a young woman with Graves' hyperthyroidism that later progressed to Graves' ophthalmopathy. The sequenced DNA is TGTGCCAGCAGCTTATGGGGGGATAGGACTGAAGCTTTCTTT. This yields the protein CASSLWGDRTEAFF. Reference TRBV7-9 and TRBJ1-1 proteins supply the regions before and after the CDR3; the full variable domain is: DTGVSQNPRHKITKRGQNVTFRCDPISEHNRLYWYRQTLGQGPEFLTYFQNEAQLEKSRLLSDRFSAERPKGSFSTLEIQRTEQGDSAMYLCASSLWGDRTEAFFGQGTRLTVV.